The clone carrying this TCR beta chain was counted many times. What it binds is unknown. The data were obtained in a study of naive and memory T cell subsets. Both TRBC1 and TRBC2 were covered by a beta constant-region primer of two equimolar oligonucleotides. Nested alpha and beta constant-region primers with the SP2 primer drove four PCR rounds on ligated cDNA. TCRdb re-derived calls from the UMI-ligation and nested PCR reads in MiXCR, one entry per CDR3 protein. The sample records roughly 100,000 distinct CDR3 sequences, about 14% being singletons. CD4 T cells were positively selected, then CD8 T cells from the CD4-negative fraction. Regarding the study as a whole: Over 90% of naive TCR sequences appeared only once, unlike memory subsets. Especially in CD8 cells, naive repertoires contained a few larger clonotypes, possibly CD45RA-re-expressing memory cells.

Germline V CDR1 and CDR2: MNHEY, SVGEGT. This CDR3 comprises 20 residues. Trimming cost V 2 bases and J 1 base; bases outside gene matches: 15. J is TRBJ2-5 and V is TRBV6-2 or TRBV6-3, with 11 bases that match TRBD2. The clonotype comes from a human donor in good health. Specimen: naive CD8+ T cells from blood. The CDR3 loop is CASSYPGVRLAGRFQETQYF. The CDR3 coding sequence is TGTGCCAGCAGTTACCCAGGTGTAAGACTAGCGGGGAGATTCCAAGAGACCCAGTACTTC.